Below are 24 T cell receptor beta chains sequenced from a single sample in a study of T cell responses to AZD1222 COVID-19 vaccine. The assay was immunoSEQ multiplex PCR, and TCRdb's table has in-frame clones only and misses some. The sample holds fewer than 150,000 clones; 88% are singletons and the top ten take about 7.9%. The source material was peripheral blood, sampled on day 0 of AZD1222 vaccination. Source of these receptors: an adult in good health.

CDR3 region: CASSVASGQGWGYTF. CDR3 bases: TGTGCCAGCAGCGTAGCTTCCGGACAGGGATGGGGCTACACCTTC. V is TRBV9 and J is TRBJ1-2; TRBD1 agrees at 8 bases. J gave up 8 bases and V 0 bases, and 9 bases lay outside the gene matches. CDR3 size: 15 residues. The germline V gene encodes CDR1 SGDLS and CDR2 YYNGEE.

The CDR3 protein is CASRITGHVTGELFF. CDR3 nucleotide sequence: TGTGCCAGCAGAATTACGGGCCATGTCACCGGGGAGCTGTTTTTT. This chain connects TRBV2 to TRBJ2-2; no reliable D call. Trimming took 6 bases from V and 4 from J, leaving 15 bases between them. In germline, CDR1 is SNHLY, CDR2 FYNNEI. The CDR3 has 15 residues.

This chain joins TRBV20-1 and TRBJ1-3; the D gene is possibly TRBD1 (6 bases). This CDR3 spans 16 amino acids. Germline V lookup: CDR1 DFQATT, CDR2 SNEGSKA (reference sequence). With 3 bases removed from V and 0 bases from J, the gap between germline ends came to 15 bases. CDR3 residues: CSASASGEFSGNTIYF. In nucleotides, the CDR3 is TGCAGTGCTAGTGCGTCAGGGGAATTCTCTGGAAACACCATATATTTT.

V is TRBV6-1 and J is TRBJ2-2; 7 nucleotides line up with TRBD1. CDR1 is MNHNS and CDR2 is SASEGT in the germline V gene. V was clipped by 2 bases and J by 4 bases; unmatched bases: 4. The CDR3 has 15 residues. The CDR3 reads CASSENRGRTGELFF. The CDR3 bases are TGTGCCAGCAGTGAAAACAGGGGACGCACCGGGGAGCTGTTTTTT.

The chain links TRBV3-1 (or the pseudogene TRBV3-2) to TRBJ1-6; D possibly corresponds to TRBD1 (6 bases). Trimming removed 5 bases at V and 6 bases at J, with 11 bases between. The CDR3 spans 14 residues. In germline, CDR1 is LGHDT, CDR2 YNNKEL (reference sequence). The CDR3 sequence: CASSVDSINSPLHF. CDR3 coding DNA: TGTGCCAGCAGCGTGGACAGTATTAATTCACCCCTCCACTTT.

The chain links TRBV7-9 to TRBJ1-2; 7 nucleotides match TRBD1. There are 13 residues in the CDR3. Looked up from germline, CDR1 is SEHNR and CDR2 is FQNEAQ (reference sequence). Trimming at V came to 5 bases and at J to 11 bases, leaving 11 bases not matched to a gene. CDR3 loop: CASSPRDSLDYTF. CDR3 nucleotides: TGTGCCAGCAGCCCCAGGGACAGTCTTGATTACACCTTC.

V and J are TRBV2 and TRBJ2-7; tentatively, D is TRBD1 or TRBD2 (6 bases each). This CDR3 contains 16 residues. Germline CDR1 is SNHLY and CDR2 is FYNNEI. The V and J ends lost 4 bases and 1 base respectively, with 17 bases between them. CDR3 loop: CASSGGGGIRSYEQYF. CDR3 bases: TGTGCCAGCAGTGGAGGAGGGGGGATCCGGTCCTACGAGCAGTACTTC.

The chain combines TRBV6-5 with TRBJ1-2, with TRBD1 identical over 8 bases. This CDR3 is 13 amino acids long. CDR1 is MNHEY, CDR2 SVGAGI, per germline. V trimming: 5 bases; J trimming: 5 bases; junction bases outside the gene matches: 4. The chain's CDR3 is CASSLQGVYGYTF. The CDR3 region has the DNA TGTGCCAGCAGTCTACAGGGGGTGTATGGCTACACCTTC.

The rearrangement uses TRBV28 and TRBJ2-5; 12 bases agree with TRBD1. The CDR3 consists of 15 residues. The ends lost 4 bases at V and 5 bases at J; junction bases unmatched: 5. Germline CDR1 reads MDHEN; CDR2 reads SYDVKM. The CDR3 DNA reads TGTGCCAGCAGTTCGGGACAGGGGGCGGGGGAGACCCAGTACTTC. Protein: CASSSGQGAGETQYF.

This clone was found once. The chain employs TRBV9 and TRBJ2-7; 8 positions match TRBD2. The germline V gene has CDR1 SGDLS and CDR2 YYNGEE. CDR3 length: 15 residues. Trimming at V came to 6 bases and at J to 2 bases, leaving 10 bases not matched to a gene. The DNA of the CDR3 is TGTGCCAGCAACCCGGGACTAGGTCGAACCTACGAGCAGTACTTC. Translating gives CASNPGLGRTYEQYF.

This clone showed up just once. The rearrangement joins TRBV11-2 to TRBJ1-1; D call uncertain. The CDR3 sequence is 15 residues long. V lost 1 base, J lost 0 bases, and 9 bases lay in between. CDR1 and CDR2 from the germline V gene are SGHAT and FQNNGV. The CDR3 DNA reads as TGTGCCAGCAGCTTAGGCCGGTACTTGAACACTGAAGCTTTCTTT. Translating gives CASSLGRYLNTEAFF.

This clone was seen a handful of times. The DNA of the CDR3 is TGTGCCAGCAGCGTAGGGCAGGGGGCCGATAATGAAAAACTGTTTTTT. Protein: CASSVGQGADNEKLFF. The chain carries TRBV9 and TRBJ1-4, with TRBD1 matching 8 bases. This CDR3 contains 16 residues. V dropped 0 bases and J dropped 4; count of bases not matched to a gene: 5. Germline CDR1 is SGDLS and CDR2 is YYNGEE.

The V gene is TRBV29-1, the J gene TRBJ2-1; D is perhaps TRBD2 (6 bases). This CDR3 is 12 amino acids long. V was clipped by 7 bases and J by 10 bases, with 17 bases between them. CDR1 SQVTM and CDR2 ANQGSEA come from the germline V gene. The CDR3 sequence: CSAGGWREEQFF. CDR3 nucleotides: TGCAGCGCCGGGGGTTGGCGGGAAGAGCAGTTCTTC.

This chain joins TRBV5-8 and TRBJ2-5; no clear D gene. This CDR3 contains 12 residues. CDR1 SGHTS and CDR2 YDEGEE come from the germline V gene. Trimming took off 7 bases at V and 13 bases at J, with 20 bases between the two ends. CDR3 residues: CASWPQTPMRYF. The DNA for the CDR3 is TGTGCCAGCTGGCCCCAAACCCCGATGAGGTACTTC.

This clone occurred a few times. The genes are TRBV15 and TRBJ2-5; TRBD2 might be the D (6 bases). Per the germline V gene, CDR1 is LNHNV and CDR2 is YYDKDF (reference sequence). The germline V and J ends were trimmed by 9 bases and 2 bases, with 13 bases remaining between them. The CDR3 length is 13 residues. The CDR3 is CATTSRGQETQYF. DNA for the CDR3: TGTGCCACTACGTCCCGGGGGCAAGAGACCCAGTACTTC.

In DNA form, the CDR3 reads TGTGCCAGCAGGCAGGGTGAAGAGACCCAGTACTTC. Protein: CASRQGEETQYF. The chain joins TRBV7-9 to TRBJ2-5; maybe TRBD1 (5 bases). The CDR3 has 12 residues. The V and J ends lost 6 bases and 3 bases respectively, with 8 bases between them. CDR1 is SEHNR, CDR2 FQNEAQ, per germline (reference sequence).

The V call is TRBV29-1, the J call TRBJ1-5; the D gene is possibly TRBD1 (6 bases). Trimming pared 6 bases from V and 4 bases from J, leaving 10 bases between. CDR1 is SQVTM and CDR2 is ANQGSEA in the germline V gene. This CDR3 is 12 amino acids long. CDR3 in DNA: TGCAGCGTGGGGGGCCATAATCAGCCCCAGCATTTT. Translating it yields CSVGGHNQPQHF.

The CDR3 nucleotides read TGTGCCAGTACCGACAGGGCCACTAGCACAGATACGCAGTATTTT. Amino acid sequence: CASTDRATSTDTQYF. This chain uses TRBV19 with TRBJ2-3; 7 bases align to TRBD1. From germline, CDR1 is LNHDA and CDR2 SQIVND (reference sequence). CDR3 length equals 15 residues. The ends lost 7 bases at V and 0 bases at J; junction bases unmatched: 7.

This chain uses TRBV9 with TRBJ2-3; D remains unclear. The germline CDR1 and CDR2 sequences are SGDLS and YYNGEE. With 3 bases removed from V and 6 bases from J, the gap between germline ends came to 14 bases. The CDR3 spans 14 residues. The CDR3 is CASSAPYAADTQYF. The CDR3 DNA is TGTGCCAGCAGCGCCCCTTATGCGGCGGATACGCAGTATTTT.

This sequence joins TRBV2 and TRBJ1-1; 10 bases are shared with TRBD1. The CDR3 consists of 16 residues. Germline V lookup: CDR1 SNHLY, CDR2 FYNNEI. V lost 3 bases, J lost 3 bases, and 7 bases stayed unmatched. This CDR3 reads CASSDTTGGYYTEAFF. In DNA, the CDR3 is TGTGCCAGCAGTGACACGACAGGGGGCTACTACACTGAAGCTTTCTTT.

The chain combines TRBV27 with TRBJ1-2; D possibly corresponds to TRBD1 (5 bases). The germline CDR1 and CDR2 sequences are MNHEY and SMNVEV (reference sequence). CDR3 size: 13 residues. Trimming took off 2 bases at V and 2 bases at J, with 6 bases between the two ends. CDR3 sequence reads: CASSLEGNYGYTF. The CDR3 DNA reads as TGTGCCAGCAGTTTAGAGGGGAACTATGGCTACACCTTC.

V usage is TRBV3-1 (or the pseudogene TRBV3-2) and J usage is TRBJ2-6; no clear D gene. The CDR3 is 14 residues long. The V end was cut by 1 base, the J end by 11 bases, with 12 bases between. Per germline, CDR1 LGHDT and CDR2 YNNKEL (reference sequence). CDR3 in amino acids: CASSQAASLDVLTF. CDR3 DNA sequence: TGTGCCAGCAGCCAAGCTGCCTCCTTGGACGTCCTGACTTTC.

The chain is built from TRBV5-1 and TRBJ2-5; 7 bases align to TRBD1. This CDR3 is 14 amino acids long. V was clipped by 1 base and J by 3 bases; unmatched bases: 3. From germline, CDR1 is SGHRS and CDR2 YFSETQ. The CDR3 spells CASSLRGTEETQYF. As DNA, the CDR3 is TGCGCCAGCAGCTTGAGGGGGACAGAAGAGACCCAGTACTTC. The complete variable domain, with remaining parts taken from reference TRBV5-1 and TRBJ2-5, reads KAGVTQTPRYLIKTRGQQVTLSCSPISGHRSVSWYQQTPGQGLQFLFEYFSETQRNKGNFPGRFSGRQFSNSRSEMNVSTLELGDSALYLCASSLRGTEETQYFGPGTRLLVL.

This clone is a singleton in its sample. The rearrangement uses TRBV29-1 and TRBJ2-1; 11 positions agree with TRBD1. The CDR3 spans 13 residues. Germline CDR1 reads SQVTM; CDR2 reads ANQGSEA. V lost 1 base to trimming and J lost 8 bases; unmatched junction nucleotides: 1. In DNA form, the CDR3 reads TGCAGCGTTGAAGGGACAGGGGGCTATGAGCAGTTCTTC. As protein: CSVEGTGGYEQFF.